A selection of T cell receptor beta chains follows, all from one sample in a study of blood T cell repertoires in COVID-19. Sequencing used immunoSEQ multiplex PCR; TCRdb keeps in-frame clones, though not all of them. The sample lists around 100,000 clones; approximately 84% were seen once. The sample taken for sequencing was peripheral blood. The receptors come from a human donor in a cohort sampled during active or convalescent COVID-19. CDR3s include the opening cysteine and the closing phenylalanine or tryptophan. Fields, in order: clone size, J gene, V gene, D gene, CDR3 DNA, CDR3 protein. The D gene is left open where the match is weak. Clone size is stated in some rows and not others, as once, few, many or a class when expanded.

clone_size: -; j_call: TRBJ1-2; v_call: TRBV3-1/TRBV3-2; d_call: TRBD1; cdr3_nt: TGTGCCAGCAGCCAAGAACAGGGGGTTTGGTATGGCTACACCTTC; cdr3_aa: CASSQEQGVWYGYTF
clone_size: -; j_call: TRBJ2-3; v_call: TRBV11-3; d_call: -; cdr3_nt: TGTGCCAGCAGCTTACAGGGAGGTACGCAGTATTTT; cdr3_aa: CASSLQGGTQYF
clone_size: -; j_call: TRBJ1-5; v_call: TRBV9; d_call: TRBD1; cdr3_nt: TGTGCCAGCATCCTAGACCGGGACAGGGTAAGCAATCAGCCCCAGCATTTT; cdr3_aa: CASILDRDRVSNQPQHF
clone_size: -; j_call: TRBJ1-1; v_call: TRBV29-1; d_call: -; cdr3_nt: TGCAGCGTTGTGGAGGTTCCTGAAGCTTTCTTT; cdr3_aa: CSVVEVPEAFF
clone_size: -; j_call: TRBJ2-7; v_call: TRBV9; d_call: TRBD2; cdr3_nt: TGTGCCAGCAGCGCCGGCGGGGGGCTAGCGGGGGAATACGAGCAGTACTTC; cdr3_aa: CASSAGGGLAGEYEQYF
clone_size: -; j_call: TRBJ2-1; v_call: TRBV7-2; d_call: TRBD1; cdr3_nt: TGTGCCAGCAGCATACAGGGGTACAATGAGCAGTTCTTC; cdr3_aa: CASSIQGYNEQFF
clone_size: -; j_call: TRBJ2-3; v_call: TRBV24-1; d_call: -; cdr3_nt: TGTGCCACCAGTGCGACGGGGGGCCCCCGGGGGGCAGATACGCAGTATTTT; cdr3_aa: CATSATGGPRGADTQYF
clone_size: -; j_call: TRBJ1-1; v_call: TRBV7-9; d_call: TRBD1; cdr3_nt: TGTGCCAGCAGTAAGACAGGGAGAGAAGCTTTCTTT; cdr3_aa: CASSKTGREAFF
clone_size: once; j_call: TRBJ2-3; v_call: TRBV6-6; d_call: TRBD1; cdr3_nt: TGTGCCAGCAGTAACGGACAGGGCACAGATACGCAGTATTTT; cdr3_aa: CASSNGQGTDTQYF
clone_size: few; j_call: TRBJ1-2; v_call: TRBV19; d_call: -; cdr3_nt: TGTGCCAGTAGTATTGATTCAAACAATTTCTATGGCTACACCTTC; cdr3_aa: CASSIDSNNFYGYTF
clone_size: -; j_call: TRBJ2-1; v_call: TRBV4-2; d_call: TRBD2; cdr3_nt: TGTGCCAGCAGCCCGGGGTCGGGGGGGCTTTCCAATGAGCAGTTCTTC; cdr3_aa: CASSPGSGGLSNEQFF
clone_size: -; j_call: TRBJ1-4; v_call: TRBV18; d_call: TRBD1; cdr3_nt: TGTGCCAGCTCATCTACCGGGACAGGGGCCGAAAAACTGTTTTTT; cdr3_aa: CASSSTGTGAEKLFF
clone_size: once; j_call: TRBJ1-3; v_call: TRBV12-3/TRBV12-4; d_call: -; cdr3_nt: TGTGCCAGCAGTCTACAGGGTAAACACACCATATATTTT; cdr3_aa: CASSLQGKHTIYF
clone_size: few; j_call: TRBJ2-7; v_call: TRBV6-6; d_call: -; cdr3_nt: TGTGCCAGCAGTTTCGGGACTGATTACGAGCAGTACTTC; cdr3_aa: CASSFGTDYEQYF
clone_size: -; j_call: TRBJ1-5; v_call: TRBV12-3/TRBV12-4; d_call: -; cdr3_nt: TGTGCCAGCATCGCCGGGAAAGATCAGCCCCAGCATTTT; cdr3_aa: CASIAGKDQPQHF
clone_size: once; j_call: TRBJ2-1; v_call: TRBV24-1; d_call: TRBD1; cdr3_nt: TGTGCCACCAGTGATCCCGGACAGGGCCAGTTCTTC; cdr3_aa: CATSDPGQGQFF
clone_size: once; j_call: TRBJ2-7; v_call: TRBV11-2; d_call: -; cdr3_nt: TGTGCCAGCAGCCCCACTCGGGGTGACGGCGAGCAGTACTTC; cdr3_aa: CASSPTRGDGEQYF
clone_size: -; j_call: TRBJ2-3; v_call: TRBV11-2; d_call: -; cdr3_nt: TGTGCCAGCAGCCCCCAGACGGGTTACACAGATACGCAGTATTTT; cdr3_aa: CASSPQTGYTDTQYF
clone_size: once; j_call: TRBJ2-1; v_call: TRBV7-2; d_call: TRBD2; cdr3_nt: TGTGCCAGCAGCTTAGCAGGCGGCGGGGGGGCCAGTGAGCAGTTCTTC; cdr3_aa: CASSLAGGGGASEQFF
clone_size: once; j_call: TRBJ2-7; v_call: TRBV7-2; d_call: TRBD1; cdr3_nt: TGTGCCAGCAGCCCTTCGGACAGGTGGCCTCGCGAGCAGTACTTC; cdr3_aa: CASSPSDRWPREQYF
clone_size: once; j_call: TRBJ1-2; v_call: TRBV5-6; d_call: -; cdr3_nt: TGTGCCAGCAGCTTGGCGGCAGGGAATATCTATGGCTACACCTTC; cdr3_aa: CASSLAAGNIYGYTF
clone_size: -; j_call: TRBJ2-7; v_call: TRBV5-6; d_call: -; cdr3_nt: TGTGCCAGCAGCATCGGGACTCATTACGAGCAGTACTTC; cdr3_aa: CASSIGTHYEQYF
clone_size: -; j_call: TRBJ2-7; v_call: TRBV11-2; d_call: -; cdr3_nt: TGTGCCAGCGAAAGCAGGGACTTCGAGCAGTACTTC; cdr3_aa: CASESRDFEQYF
clone_size: -; j_call: TRBJ2-3; v_call: TRBV11-3; d_call: -; cdr3_nt: TGTGCCAGCAGCTTCCCAGGGATAGGTACGCAGTATTTT; cdr3_aa: CASSFPGIGTQYF
clone_size: -; j_call: TRBJ1-1; v_call: TRBV7-9; d_call: TRBD1; cdr3_nt: TGTGCCAGCAGCTTATTCTTACCGGGACAGACTGAAGCTTTCTTT; cdr3_aa: CASSLFLPGQTEAFF
clone_size: -; j_call: TRBJ2-1; v_call: TRBV2; d_call: TRBD1; cdr3_nt: TGTGCCAGCAGTCTCTTCCGGGACAGGGACGTGGGTGAGCAGTTCTTC; cdr3_aa: CASSLFRDRDVGEQFF
clone_size: -; j_call: TRBJ2-7; v_call: TRBV23-1; d_call: -; cdr3_nt: TGCGCCAGCACCCCCGGTATGCTTCCCTACGAGCAGTACTTC; cdr3_aa: CASTPGMLPYEQYF
clone_size: few; j_call: TRBJ2-3; v_call: TRBV7-3; d_call: TRBD2; cdr3_nt: TGTGCCAGCAGCTTCGGGGGGGCGGATACGCAGTATTTT; cdr3_aa: CASSFGGADTQYF
clone_size: -; j_call: TRBJ2-1; v_call: TRBV5-6; d_call: -; cdr3_nt: TGTGCCAGCACGCGACAGGTGGGGAATGAGCAGTTCTTC; cdr3_aa: CASTRQVGNEQFF
clone_size: -; j_call: TRBJ2-3; v_call: TRBV2; d_call: TRBD1; cdr3_nt: TGTGCCAGCAGTAAGGACAGGGCCGACACAGATACGCAGTATTTT; cdr3_aa: CASSKDRADTDTQYF
clone_size: -; j_call: TRBJ1-6; v_call: TRBV7-8; d_call: TRBD1; cdr3_nt: TGTGCCAGCAGCCTGGACAGGGGAATTTCACCCCTCCACTTT; cdr3_aa: CASSLDRGISPLHF
clone_size: -; j_call: TRBJ1-2; v_call: TRBV4-3; d_call: TRBD1; cdr3_nt: TGCGCCAGCAGCCAAGACCCAGGGGGCTTACGGGGCTACACCTTC; cdr3_aa: CASSQDPGGLRGYTF
clone_size: once; j_call: TRBJ2-7; v_call: TRBV4-2; d_call: TRBD2; cdr3_nt: TGTGCCAGCAGCCAAGAAGGTACGGGACTAGTAAACGAGCAGTACTTC; cdr3_aa: CASSQEGTGLVNEQYF
clone_size: -; j_call: TRBJ1-6; v_call: TRBV9; d_call: TRBD1; cdr3_nt: TGTGCCAGCAGCACCTCGGGACAGGGGCGGGGTAATTCACCCCTCCACTTT; cdr3_aa: CASSTSGQGRGNSPLHF
clone_size: -; j_call: TRBJ1-6; v_call: TRBV6-5; d_call: -; cdr3_nt: TGTGCCAGCAGTTACGCTCTCGGGGTTTCACCCCTCCACTTT; cdr3_aa: CASSYALGVSPLHF
clone_size: -; j_call: TRBJ1-1; v_call: TRBV2; d_call: -; cdr3_nt: TGTGCCAGCGGGCAGGCGAACACTGAAGCTTTCTTT; cdr3_aa: CASGQANTEAFF
clone_size: few; j_call: TRBJ1-2; v_call: TRBV11-1; d_call: TRBD1; cdr3_nt: TGTGCCAGCAGCCCGACAGGGGGGAATGGCTACACCTTC; cdr3_aa: CASSPTGGNGYTF
clone_size: -; j_call: TRBJ1-1; v_call: TRBV20-1; d_call: -; cdr3_nt: TGCAGTGCTAGTCGCAGCAGGGGAAATGAAGCTTTCTTT; cdr3_aa: CSASRSRGNEAFF
clone_size: -; j_call: TRBJ1-1; v_call: TRBV29-1; d_call: TRBD1; cdr3_nt: TGCAGCGCCATGACAGGGGGCGGTTCGGATGCTTTCTTT; cdr3_aa: CSAMTGGGSDAFF
clone_size: -; j_call: TRBJ1-1; v_call: TRBV15; d_call: TRBD1; cdr3_nt: TGTGCCACCAGCAGAGATCTTGGGACAGAGAACACTGAAGCTTTCTTT; cdr3_aa: CATSRDLGTENTEAFF
clone_size: -; j_call: TRBJ2-1; v_call: TRBV7-9; d_call: TRBD2; cdr3_nt: TGTGCCAGCAGTTCAACCCAACTAGCGGGGGGTTACAATGAGCAGTTCTTC; cdr3_aa: CASSSTQLAGGYNEQFF
clone_size: -; j_call: TRBJ1-2; v_call: TRBV7-9; d_call: TRBD1; cdr3_nt: TGTGCCAGCAGCCCACAGGGGCCTAAGGATGGCTACACCTTC; cdr3_aa: CASSPQGPKDGYTF
clone_size: once; j_call: TRBJ1-1; v_call: TRBV5-1; d_call: -; cdr3_nt: TGCGCCAGCAGCCTTTTGGACACCTTGAACACTGAAGCTTTCTTT; cdr3_aa: CASSLLDTLNTEAFF
clone_size: few; j_call: TRBJ2-3; v_call: TRBV29-1; d_call: -; cdr3_nt: TGCAGCGGATGGCGGGCTAGCCCAGATACGCAGTATTTT; cdr3_aa: CSGWRASPDTQYF
clone_size: -; j_call: TRBJ2-3; v_call: TRBV29-1; d_call: -; cdr3_nt: TGCAGCGTGATTGAATACAGGGCCCCCGGAGATACGCAGTATTTT; cdr3_aa: CSVIEYRAPGDTQYF
clone_size: -; j_call: TRBJ1-2; v_call: TRBV29-1; d_call: -; cdr3_nt: TGCAGCGCCCGGCGGGTTTCCTTTGGCTACACCTTC; cdr3_aa: CSARRVSFGYTF
clone_size: -; j_call: TRBJ2-5; v_call: TRBV6-1; d_call: -; cdr3_nt: TGTGCCAGCAGTGAACCCGGTTTCCAAGAGACCCAGTACTTC; cdr3_aa: CASSEPGFQETQYF
clone_size: few; j_call: TRBJ1-1; v_call: TRBV2; d_call: -; cdr3_nt: TGTGCCAGCAGTGAATATAGTGGCAGGATGAACACTGAAGCTTTCTTT; cdr3_aa: CASSEYSGRMNTEAFF
clone_size: -; j_call: TRBJ2-1; v_call: TRBV24-1; d_call: -; cdr3_nt: TGTGCCACCAGTCTCTTAGATGAGCAGTTCTTC; cdr3_aa: CATSLLDEQFF
clone_size: many; j_call: TRBJ1-5; v_call: TRBV20-1; d_call: TRBD1; cdr3_nt: TGCAGTGCTAGTTTAGGGGGCCTGGGCAATCAGCCCCAGCATTTT; cdr3_aa: CSASLGGLGNQPQHF
clone_size: -; j_call: TRBJ2-3; v_call: TRBV5-1; d_call: -; cdr3_nt: TGCGCCAGCAGTGCGAGCACAGATACGCAGTATTTT; cdr3_aa: CASSASTDTQYF